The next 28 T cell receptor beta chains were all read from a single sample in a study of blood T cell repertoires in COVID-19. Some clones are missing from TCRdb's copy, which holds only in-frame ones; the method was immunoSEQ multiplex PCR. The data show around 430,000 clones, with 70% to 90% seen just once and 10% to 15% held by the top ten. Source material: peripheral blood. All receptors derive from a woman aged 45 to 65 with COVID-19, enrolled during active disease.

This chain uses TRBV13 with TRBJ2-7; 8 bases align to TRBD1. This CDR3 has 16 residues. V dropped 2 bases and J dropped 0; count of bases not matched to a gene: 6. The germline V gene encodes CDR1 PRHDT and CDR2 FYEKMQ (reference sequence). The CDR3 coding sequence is TGTGCCAGCAGCTTAAGATTAACAGGGGGCTCCTACGAGCAGTACTTC. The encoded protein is CASSLRLTGGSYEQYF.

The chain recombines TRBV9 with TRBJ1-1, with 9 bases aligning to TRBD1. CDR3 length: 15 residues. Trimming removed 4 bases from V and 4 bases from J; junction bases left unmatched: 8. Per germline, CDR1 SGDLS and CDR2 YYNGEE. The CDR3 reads CASSFTGTGSTEAFF. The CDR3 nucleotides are TGTGCCAGCAGCTTTACCGGGACAGGGAGCACTGAAGCTTTCTTT.

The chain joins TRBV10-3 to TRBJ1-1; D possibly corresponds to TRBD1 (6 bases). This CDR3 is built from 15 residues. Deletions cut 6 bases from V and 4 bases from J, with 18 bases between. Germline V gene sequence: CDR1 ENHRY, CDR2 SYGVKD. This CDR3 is CAIRDSTGKVTEAFF. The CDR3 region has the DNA TGTGCCATCAGAGACTCAACAGGGAAGGTCACTGAAGCTTTCTTT.

The CDR3 sequence is CASSGSAGAASNTGELFF. The CDR3 region has the DNA TGCGCCAGCAGTGGTAGTGCGGGGGCCGCGTCGAACACCGGGGAGCTGTTTTTT. The chain is built from TRBV10-1 and TRBJ2-2; a possible D gene is TRBD2 (7 bases). CDR3 length: 18 residues. Looked up from germline, CDR1 is WNHNN and CDR2 is SYGVQD (reference sequence). With 4 bases removed from V and 0 bases from J, the gap between germline ends came to 18 bases.

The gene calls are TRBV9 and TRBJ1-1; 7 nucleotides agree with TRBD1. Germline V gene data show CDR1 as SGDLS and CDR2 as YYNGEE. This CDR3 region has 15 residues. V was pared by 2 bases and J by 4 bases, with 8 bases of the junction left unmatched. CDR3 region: CASSVGTGAATEAFF. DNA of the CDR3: TGTGCCAGCAGCGTCGGAACAGGGGCGGCCACTGAAGCTTTCTTT.

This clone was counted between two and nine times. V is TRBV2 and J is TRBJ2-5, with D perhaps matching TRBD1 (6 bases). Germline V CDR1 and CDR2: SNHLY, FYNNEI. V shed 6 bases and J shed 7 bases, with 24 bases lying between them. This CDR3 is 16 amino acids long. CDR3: CASRASPGTRSSTQYF. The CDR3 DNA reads TGTGCCAGCAGAGCCTCTCCCGGGACAAGGTCGTCGACCCAGTACTTC.

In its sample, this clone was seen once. The CDR3 DNA is TGTGCCATCAGTGGGGGACAGTTCGACAATGAGCAGTTCTTC. Protein product: CAISGGQFDNEQFF. V usage is TRBV10-3 and J usage is TRBJ2-1; 7 bases line up with TRBD1. This CDR3 has 14 residues. Germline V lookup: CDR1 ENHRY, CDR2 SYGVKD. The V segment lost 4 bases and the J segment 5 bases; nucleotides outside the gene matches: 5.

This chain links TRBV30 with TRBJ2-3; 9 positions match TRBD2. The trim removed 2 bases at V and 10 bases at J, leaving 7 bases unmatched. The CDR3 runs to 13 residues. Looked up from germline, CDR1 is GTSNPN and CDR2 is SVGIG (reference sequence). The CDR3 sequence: CAWSHSGGVSQYF. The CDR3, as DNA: TGTGCCTGGAGTCATAGCGGGGGTGTGTCGCAGTATTTT. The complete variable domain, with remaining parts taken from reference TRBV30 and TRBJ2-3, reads SQTIHQWPATLVQPVGSPLSLECTVEGTSNPNLYWYRQAAGRGLQLLFYSVGIGQISSEVPQNLSASRPQDRQFILSSKKLLLSDSGFYLCAWSHSGGVSQYFGPGTRLTVL.

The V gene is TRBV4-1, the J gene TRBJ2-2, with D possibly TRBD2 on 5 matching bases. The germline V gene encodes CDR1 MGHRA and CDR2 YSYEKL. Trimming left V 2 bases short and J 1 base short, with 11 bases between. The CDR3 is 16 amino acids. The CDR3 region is CASSQSGFLNTGELFF. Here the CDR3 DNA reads TGCGCCAGCAGCCAATCGGGGTTCTTGAACACCGGGGAGCTGTTTTTT.

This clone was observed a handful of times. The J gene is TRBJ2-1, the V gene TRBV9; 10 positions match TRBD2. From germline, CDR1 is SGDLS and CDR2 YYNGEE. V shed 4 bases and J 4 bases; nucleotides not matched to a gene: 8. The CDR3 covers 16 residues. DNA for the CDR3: TGTGCCAGCAGCTCCAAGAGCGGGGGGGCTTACAATGAGCAGTTCTTC. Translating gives CASSSKSGGAYNEQFF.

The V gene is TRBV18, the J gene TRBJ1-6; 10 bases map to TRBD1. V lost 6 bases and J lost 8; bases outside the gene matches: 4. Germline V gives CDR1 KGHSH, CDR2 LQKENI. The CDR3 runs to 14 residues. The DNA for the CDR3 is TGTGCCAGCTCCTCCGGGACAGGGGATTCACCCCTCCACTTT. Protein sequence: CASSSGTGDSPLHF.

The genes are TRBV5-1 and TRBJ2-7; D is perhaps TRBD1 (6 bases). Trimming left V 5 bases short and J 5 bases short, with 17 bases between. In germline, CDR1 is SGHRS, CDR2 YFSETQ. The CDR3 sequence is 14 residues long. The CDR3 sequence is CASRRTEGIHEQYF. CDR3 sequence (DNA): TGCGCCAGCAGAAGGACAGAGGGGATCCACGAGCAGTACTTC.

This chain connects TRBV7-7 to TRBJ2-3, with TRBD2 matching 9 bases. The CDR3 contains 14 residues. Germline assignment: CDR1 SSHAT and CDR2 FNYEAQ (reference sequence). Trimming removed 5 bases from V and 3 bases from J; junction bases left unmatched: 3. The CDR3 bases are TGTGCCAGCAGCAAACTAGCGGGTACAGATACGCAGTATTTT. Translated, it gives CASSKLAGTDTQYF.

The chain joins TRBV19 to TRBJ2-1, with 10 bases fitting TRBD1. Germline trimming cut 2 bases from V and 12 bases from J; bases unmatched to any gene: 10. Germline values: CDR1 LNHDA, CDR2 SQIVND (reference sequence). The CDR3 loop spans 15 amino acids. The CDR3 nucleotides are TGTGCCAGTAGTATAACCGGGACAGGGGCATTTGGGCAGTTCTTC. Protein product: CASSITGTGAFGQFF.

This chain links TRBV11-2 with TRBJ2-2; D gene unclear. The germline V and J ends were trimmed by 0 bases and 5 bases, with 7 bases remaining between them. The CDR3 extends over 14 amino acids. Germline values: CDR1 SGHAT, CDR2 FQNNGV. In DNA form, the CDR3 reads TGTGCCAGCAGCTTAGACCCAGGAACCGGGGAGCTGTTTTTT. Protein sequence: CASSLDPGTGELFF.

The CDR3 region is CASSLGGQGGNEQFF. The CDR3 DNA sequence: TGTGCCAGCAGCTTAGGGGGACAGGGAGGCAATGAGCAGTTCTTC. V is TRBV7-8 and J is TRBJ2-1, with 9 bases matching TRBD1. The length of the CDR3 is 15 residues. Germline CDR1 SGHVS, CDR2 FQNEAQ. V lost 1 base and J lost 6; bases outside the gene matches: 4.

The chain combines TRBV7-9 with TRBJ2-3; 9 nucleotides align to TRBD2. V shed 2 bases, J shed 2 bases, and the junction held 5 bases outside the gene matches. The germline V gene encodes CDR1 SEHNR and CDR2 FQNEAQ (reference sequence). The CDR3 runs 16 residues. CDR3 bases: TGTGCCAGCAGCTTAATCCTAGCGGGGAACACAGATACGCAGTATTTT. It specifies CASSLILAGNTDTQYF.

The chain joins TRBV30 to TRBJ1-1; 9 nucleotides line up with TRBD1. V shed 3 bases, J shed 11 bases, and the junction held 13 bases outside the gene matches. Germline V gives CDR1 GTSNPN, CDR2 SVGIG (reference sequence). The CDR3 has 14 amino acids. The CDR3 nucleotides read TGTGCCTGGAGCGCTATAGGACAGGGGCGGGATGCTTTCTTT. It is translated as CAWSAIGQGRDAFF.

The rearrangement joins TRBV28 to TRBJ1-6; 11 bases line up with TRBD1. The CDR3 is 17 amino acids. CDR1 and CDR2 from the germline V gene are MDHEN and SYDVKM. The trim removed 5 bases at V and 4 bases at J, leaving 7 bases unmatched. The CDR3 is CASSQSGQGVYNSPLHF. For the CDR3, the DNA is TGTGCCAGCAGTCAATCGGGACAGGGGGTGTATAATTCACCCCTCCACTTT.

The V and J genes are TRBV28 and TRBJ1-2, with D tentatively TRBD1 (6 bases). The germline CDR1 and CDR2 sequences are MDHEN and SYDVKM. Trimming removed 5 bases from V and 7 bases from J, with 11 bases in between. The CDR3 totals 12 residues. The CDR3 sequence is CASSTNRVGYTF. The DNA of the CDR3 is TGTGCCAGCAGTACTAACAGGGTTGGCTACACCTTC.

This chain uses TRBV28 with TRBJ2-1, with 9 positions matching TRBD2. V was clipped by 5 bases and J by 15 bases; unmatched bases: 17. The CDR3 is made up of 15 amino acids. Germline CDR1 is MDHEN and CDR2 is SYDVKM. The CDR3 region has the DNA TGTGCCAGCAGTCCACATAGCGGGGGCACTGGTCCCCCGTTCTTC. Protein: CASSPHSGGTGPPFF.

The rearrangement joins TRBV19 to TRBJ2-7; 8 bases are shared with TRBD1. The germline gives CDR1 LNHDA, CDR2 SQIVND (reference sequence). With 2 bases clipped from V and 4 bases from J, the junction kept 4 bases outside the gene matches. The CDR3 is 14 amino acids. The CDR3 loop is CASSIQGARYEQYF. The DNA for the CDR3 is TGTGCCAGTAGTATACAGGGGGCGCGATACGAGCAGTACTTC.

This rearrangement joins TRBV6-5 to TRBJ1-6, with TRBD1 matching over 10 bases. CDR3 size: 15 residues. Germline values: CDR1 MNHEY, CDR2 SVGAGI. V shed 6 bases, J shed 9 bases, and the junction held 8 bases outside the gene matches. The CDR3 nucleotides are TGTGCCAGCAGAATGGGACAGGGGTTTCGTTCACCCCTCCACTTT. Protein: CASRMGQGFRSPLHF.

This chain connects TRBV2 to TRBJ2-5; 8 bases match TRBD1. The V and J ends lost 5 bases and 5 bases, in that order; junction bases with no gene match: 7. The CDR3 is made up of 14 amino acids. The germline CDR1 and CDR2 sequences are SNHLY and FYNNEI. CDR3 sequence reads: CASSSGQGLETQYF. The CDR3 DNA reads TGTGCCAGCAGTTCCGGACAGGGATTGGAGACCCAGTACTTC.

Here the CDR3 DNA reads TGCGCCAGCAGTGCGGGAACCGGGACTAGCCGCGAGCAGTACTTC. Protein: CASSAGTGTSREQYF. The rearrangement links TRBV10-1 to TRBJ2-7; 9 bases are a match to TRBD2. The CDR3 consists of 15 residues. J gave up 6 bases and V 4 bases, and 10 bases lay outside the gene matches. Germline CDR1 reads WNHNN; CDR2 reads SYGVQD (reference sequence).

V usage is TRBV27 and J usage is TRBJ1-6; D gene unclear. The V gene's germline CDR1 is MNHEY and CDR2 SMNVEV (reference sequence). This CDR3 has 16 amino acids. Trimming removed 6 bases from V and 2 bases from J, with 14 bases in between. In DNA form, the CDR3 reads TGTGCCAGCAGCCGCCGGTCTTCGGCCTATAATTCACCCCTCCACTTT. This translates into CASSRRSSAYNSPLHF.

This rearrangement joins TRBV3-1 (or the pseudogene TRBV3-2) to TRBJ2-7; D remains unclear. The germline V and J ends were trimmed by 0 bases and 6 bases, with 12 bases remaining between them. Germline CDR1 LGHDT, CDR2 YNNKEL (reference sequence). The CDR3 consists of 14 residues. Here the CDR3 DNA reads TGTGCCAGCAGCCAAGAGTATACTATCCGCGAGCAGTACTTC. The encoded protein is CASSQEYTIREQYF.

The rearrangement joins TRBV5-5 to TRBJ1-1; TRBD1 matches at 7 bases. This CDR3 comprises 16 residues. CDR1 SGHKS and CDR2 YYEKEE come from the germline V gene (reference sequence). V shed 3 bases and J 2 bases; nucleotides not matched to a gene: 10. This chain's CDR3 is CASSSIQGVINTEAFF. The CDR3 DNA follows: TGTGCCAGCAGCTCGATCCAGGGGGTAATCAACACTGAAGCTTTCTTT.